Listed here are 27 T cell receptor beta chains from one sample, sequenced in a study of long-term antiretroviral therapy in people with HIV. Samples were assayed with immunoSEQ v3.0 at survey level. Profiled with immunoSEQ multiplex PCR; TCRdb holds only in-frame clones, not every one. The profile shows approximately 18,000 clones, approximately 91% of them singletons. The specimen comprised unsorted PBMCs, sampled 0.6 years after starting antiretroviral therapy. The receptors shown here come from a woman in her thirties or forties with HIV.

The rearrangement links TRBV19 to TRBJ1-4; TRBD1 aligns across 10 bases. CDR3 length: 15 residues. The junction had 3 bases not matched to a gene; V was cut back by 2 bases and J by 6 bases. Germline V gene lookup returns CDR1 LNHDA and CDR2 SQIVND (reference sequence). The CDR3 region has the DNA TGTGCCAGTAGTATACGCGGGACAGGGGATGAAAAACTGTTTTTT. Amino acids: CASSIRGTGDEKLFF.

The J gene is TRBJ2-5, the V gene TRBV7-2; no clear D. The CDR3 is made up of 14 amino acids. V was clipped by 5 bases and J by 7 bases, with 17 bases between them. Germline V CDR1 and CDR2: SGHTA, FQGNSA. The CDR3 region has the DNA TGTGCCAGCAGCCTTAACAGCGAGTCGGCGACCCAGTACTTC. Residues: CASSLNSESATQYF.

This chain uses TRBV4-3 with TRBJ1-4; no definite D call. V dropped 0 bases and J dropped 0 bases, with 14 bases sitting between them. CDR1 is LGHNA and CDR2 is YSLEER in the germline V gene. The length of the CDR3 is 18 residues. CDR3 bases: TGCGCCAGCAGCCAAGATATTGGTACGGATGCAACTAATGAAAAACTGTTTTTT. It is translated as CASSQDIGTDATNEKLFF.

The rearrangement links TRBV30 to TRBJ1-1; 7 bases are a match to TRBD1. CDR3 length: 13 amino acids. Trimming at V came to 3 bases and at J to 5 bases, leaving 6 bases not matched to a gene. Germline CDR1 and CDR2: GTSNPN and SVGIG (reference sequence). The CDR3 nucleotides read TGTGCCTGGAGCCTCGGGACAGTAACTGAAGCTTTCTTT. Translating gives CAWSLGTVTEAFF.

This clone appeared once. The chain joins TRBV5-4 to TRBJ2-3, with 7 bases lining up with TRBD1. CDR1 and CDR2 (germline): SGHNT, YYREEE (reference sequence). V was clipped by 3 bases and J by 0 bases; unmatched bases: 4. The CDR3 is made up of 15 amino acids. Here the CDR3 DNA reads TGTGCCAGCAGCTACAGGGACAGAAGCACAGATACGCAGTATTTT. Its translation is CASSYRDRSTDTQYF.

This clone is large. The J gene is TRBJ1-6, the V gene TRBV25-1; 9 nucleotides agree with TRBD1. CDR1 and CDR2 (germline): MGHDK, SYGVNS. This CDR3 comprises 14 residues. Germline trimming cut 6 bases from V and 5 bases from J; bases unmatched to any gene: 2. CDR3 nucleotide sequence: TGTGCCAGCAGCTGGGACAGGGATAATTCACCCCTCCACTTT. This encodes CASSWDRDNSPLHF.

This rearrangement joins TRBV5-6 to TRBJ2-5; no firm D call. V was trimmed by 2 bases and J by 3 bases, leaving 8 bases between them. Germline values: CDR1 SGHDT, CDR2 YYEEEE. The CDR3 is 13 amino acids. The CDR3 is CASSFYMKETQYF. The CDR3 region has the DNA TGTGCCAGCAGCTTTTACATGAAAGAGACCCAGTACTTC.

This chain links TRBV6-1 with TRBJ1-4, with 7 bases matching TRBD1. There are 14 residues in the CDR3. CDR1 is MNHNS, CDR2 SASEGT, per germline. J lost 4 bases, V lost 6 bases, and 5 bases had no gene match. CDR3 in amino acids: CASSNTGVNEKLFF. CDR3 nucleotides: TGTGCCAGCAGCAACACAGGGGTTAATGAAAAACTGTTTTTT.

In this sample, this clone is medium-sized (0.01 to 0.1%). CDR3 sequence reads: CASSSTAPGLDDEQFF. In DNA, the CDR3 is TGTGCCAGCAGCTCGACCGCCCCTGGTCTCGACGATGAGCAGTTCTTC. This chain connects TRBV7-8 to TRBJ2-1; D unresolved. CDR3 length: 16 residues. V lost 4 bases and J 8 bases, leaving 21 bases between the germline ends. The germline CDR1 and CDR2 sequences are SGHVS and FQNEAQ.

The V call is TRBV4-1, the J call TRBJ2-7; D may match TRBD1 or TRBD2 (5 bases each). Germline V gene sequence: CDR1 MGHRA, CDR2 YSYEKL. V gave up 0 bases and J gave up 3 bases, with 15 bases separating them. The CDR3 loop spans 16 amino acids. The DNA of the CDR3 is TGCGCCAGCAGCCAAGATCGAGGGGCTTCAATCTACGAGCAGTACTTC. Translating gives CASSQDRGASIYEQYF.

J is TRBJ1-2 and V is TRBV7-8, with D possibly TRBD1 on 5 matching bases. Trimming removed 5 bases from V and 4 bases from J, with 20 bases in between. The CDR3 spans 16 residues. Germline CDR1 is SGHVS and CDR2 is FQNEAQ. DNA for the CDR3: TGTGCCAGCAGCCTCCGGACGCGGGGGACGACCTATGGCTACACCTTC. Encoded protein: CASSLRTRGTTYGYTF.

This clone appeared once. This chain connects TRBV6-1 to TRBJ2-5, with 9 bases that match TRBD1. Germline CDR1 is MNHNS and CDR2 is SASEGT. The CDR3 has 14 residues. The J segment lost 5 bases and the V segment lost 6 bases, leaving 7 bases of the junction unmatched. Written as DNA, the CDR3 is TGTGCCAGCAGAACAGGGGGCCCGGGGGAGACCCAGTACTTC. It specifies CASRTGGPGETQYF.

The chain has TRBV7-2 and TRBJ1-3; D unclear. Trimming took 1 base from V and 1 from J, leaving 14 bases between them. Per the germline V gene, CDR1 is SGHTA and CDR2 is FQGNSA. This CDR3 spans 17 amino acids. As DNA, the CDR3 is TGTGCCAGCAGCTTAGTAGGTATCCCTCAATCTGGAAACACCATATATTTT. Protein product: CASSLVGIPQSGNTIYF. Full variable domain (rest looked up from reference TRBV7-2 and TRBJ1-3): GAGVSQSPSNKVTEKGKDVELRCDPISGHTALYWYRQSLGQGLEFLIYFQGNSAPDKSGLPSDRFSAERTGGSVSTLTIQRTQQEDSAVYLCASSLVGIPQSGNTIYFGEGSWLTVV.

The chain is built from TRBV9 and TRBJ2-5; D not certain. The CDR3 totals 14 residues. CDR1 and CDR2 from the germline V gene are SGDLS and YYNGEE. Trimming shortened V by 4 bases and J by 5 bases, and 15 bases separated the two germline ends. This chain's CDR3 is CASSLGGPRETQYF. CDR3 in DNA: TGTGCCAGCAGCTTAGGTGGGCCTAGGGAGACCCAGTACTTC.

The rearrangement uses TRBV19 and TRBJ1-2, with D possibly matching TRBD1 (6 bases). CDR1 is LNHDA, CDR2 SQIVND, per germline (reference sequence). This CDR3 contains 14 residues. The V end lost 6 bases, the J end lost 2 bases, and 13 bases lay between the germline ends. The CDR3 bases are TGTGCCAGTAGCCGACAGGTTTCCAACTATGGCTACACCTTC. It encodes CASSRQVSNYGYTF.

The CDR3 DNA reads TGCGCCAGCACCCGGAGAGGACAGGGCCTTCGGGGAGAGACCCAGTACTTC. It is translated as CASTRRGQGLRGETQYF. The chain joins TRBV5-1 to TRBJ2-5; 8 bases are a match to TRBD1. Losses at the gene ends were 6 bases for V and 4 bases for J; bases not matched to a gene: 17. Looked up from germline, CDR1 is SGHRS and CDR2 is YFSETQ. The CDR3 runs 17 residues.

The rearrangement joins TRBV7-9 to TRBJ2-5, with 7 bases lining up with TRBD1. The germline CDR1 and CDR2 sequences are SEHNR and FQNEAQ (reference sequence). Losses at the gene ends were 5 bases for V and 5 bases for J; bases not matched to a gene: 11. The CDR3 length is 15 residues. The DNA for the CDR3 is TGTGCCAGCAGCCCCCGTCCGACAGGGACCGAGACCCAGTACTTC. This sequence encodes CASSPRPTGTETQYF.

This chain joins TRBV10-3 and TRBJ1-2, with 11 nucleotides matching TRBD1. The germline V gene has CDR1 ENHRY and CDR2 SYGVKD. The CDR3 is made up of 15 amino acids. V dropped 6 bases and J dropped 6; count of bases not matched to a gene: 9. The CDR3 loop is CAISFSGQGADGYTF. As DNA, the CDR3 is TGTGCCATCAGCTTCTCTGGACAGGGGGCGGATGGCTACACCTTC.

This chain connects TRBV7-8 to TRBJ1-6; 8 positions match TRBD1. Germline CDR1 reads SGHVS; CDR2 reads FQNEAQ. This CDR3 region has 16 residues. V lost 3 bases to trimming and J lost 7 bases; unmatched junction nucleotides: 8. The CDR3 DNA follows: TGTGCCAGCAGCTTCGGTGGACGGACAGGGAATTCACCCCTCCACTTT. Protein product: CASSFGGRTGNSPLHF. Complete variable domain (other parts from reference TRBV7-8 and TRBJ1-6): GAGVSQSPRYKVAKRGQDVALRCDPISGHVSLFWYQQALGQGPEFLTYFQNEAQLDKSGLPSDRFFAERPEGSVSTLKIQRTQQEDSAVYLCASSFGGRTGNSPLHFGNGTRLTVT.

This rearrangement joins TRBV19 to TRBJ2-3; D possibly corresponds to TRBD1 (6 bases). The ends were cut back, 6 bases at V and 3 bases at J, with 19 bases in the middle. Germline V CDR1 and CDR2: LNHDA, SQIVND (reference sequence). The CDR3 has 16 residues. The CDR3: CASRNQQGLTTDTQYF. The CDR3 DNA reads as TGTGCCAGTAGGAACCAACAGGGATTGACGACAGATACGCAGTATTTT.

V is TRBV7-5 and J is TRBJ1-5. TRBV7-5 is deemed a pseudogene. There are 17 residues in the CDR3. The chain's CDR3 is CARSLVLRDYNLRPQHF. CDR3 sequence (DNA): TGTGCCAGAAGCTTAGTTCTTCGGGACTACAATCTAAGGCCCCAGCATTTT.

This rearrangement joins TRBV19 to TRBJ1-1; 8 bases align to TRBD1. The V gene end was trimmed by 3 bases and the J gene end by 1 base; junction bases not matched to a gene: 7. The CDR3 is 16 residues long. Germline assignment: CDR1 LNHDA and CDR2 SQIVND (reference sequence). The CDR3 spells CASSISSGTGNTEAFF. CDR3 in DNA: TGTGCCAGTAGTATCTCGTCTGGGACAGGGAACACTGAAGCTTTCTTT. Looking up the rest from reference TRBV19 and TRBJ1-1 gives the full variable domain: DGGITQSPKYLFRKEGQNVTLSCEQNLNHDAMYWYRQDPGQGLRLIYYSQIVNDFQKGDIAEGYSVSREKKESFPLTVTSAQKNPTAFYLCASSISSGTGNTEAFFGQGTRLTVV.

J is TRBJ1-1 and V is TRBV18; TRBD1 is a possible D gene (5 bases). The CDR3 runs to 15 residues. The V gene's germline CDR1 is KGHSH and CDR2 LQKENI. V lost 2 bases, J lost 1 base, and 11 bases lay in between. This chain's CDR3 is CASSPRRGENTEAFF. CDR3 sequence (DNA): TGTGCCAGCTCACCAAGACGGGGGGAGAACACTGAAGCTTTCTTT.

The CDR3 reads CASSIAGGAYGYTF. The CDR3 DNA reads as TGTGCCAGCAGCATCGCAGGGGGCGCCTATGGCTACACCTTC. The chain is built from TRBV7-2 and TRBJ1-2, with 8 nucleotides matching TRBD1. The CDR3 length is 14 residues. Germline CDR1 is SGHTA and CDR2 is FQGNSA. V lost 5 bases to trimming and J lost 4 bases; unmatched junction nucleotides: 6.

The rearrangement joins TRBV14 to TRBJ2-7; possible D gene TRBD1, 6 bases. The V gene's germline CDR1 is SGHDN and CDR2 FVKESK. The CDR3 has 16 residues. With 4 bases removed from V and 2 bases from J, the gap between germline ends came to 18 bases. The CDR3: CASSPRDTVRTYEQYF. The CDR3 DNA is TGTGCCAGCAGCCCCCGGGACACCGTTCGGACCTACGAGCAGTACTTC.

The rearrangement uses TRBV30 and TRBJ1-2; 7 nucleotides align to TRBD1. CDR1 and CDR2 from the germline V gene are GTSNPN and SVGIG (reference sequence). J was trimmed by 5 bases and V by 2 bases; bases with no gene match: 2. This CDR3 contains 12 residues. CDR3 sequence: CAWSPQGYGYTF. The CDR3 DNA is TGTGCCTGGAGTCCACAGGGGTATGGCTACACCTTC.

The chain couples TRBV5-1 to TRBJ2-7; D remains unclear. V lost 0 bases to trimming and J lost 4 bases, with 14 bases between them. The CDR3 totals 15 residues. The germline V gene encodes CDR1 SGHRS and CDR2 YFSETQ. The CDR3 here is CASSLETGYVYEQYF. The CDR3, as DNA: TGCGCCAGCAGCTTGGAGACGGGTTATGTGTACGAGCAGTACTTC.